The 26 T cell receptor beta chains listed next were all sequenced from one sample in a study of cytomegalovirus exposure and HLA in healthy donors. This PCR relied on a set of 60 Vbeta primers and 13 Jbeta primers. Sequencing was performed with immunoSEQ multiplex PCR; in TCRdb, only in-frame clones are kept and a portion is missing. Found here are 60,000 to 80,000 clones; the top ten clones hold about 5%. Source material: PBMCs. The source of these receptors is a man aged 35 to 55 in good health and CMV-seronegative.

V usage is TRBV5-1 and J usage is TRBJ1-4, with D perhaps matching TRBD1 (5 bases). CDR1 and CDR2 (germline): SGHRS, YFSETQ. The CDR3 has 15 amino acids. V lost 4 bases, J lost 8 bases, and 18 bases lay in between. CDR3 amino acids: CASSPSGAVGEKLFF. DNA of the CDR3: TGCGCCAGCAGCCCGAGTGGGGCCGTTGGAGAAAAACTGTTTTTT.

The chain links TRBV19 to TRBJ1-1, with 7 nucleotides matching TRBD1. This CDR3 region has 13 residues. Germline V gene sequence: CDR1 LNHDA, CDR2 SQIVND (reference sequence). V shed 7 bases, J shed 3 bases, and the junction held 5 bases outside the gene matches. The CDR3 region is CASTPGGYTEAFF. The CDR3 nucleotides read TGTGCCAGTACTCCAGGGGGATACACTGAAGCTTTCTTT.

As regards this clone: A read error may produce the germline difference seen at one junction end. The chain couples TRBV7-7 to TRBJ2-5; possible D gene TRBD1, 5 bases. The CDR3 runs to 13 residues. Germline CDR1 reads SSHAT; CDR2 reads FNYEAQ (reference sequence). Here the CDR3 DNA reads TGTGCTAGCAGCTCACCCAGGGAAGAGACCCAGTACTTC. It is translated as CASSSPREETQYF.

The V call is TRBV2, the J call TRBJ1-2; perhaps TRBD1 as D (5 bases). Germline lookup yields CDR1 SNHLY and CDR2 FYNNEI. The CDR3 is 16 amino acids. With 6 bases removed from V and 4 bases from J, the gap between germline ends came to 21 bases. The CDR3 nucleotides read TGTGCCAGCAGGGGGGGGACCTCCACCGGGGGCTATGGCTACACCTTC. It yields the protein CASRGGTSTGGYGYTF.

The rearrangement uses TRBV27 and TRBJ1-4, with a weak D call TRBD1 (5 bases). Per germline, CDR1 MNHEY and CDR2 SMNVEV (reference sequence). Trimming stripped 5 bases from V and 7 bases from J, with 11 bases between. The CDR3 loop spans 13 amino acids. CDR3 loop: CASSRGVSEKLFF. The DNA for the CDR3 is TGTGCCAGCAGTCGGGGGGTTTCTGAAAAACTGTTTTTT.

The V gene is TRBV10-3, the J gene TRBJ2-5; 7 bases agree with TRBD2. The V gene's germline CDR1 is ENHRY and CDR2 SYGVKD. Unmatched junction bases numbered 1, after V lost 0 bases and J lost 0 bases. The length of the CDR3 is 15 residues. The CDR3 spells CAISESGGNQETQYF. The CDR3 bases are TGTGCCATCAGTGAGTCGGGGGGGAACCAAGAGACCCAGTACTTC.

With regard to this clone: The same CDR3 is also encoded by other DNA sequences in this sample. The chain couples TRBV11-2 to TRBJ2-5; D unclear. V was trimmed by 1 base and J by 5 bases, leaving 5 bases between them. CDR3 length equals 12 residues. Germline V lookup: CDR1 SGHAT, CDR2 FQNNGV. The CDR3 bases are TGTGCCAGCAGCTTAGTGAGGGAGACCCAGTACTTC. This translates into CASSLVRETQYF.

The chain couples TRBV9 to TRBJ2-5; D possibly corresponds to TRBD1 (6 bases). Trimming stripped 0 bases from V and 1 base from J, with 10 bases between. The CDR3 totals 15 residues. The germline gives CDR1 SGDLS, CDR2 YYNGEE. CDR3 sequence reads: CASSVGGPLQETQYF. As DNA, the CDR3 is TGTGCCAGCAGCGTAGGGGGGCCCCTCCAAGAGACCCAGTACTTC.

The CDR3 DNA reads TGTGCCAGCAGCCTCTTGACTAGCGGGAGGGCCGGGTATGAGCAGTTCTTC. This translates into CASSLLTSGRAGYEQFF. The V gene is TRBV7-2, the J gene TRBJ2-1, with 14 bases that match TRBD2. J was trimmed by 8 bases and V by 5 bases; bases with no gene match: 11. The germline gives CDR1 SGHTA, CDR2 FQGNSA. This CDR3 is 17 amino acids long.

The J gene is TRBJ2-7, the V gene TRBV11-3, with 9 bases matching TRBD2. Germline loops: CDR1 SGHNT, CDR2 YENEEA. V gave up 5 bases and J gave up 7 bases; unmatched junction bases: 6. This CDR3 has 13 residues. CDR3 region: CASSRGREGEQYF. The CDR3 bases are TGTGCCAGCAGCCGGGGGCGGGAGGGTGAGCAGTACTTC.

The DNA of the CDR3 is TGTGCCAGCAGCAAAGCTAAAGCTACCGACAGGCGAATTCAGTACTTC. Its protein product is CASSKAKATDRRIQYF. V and J are TRBV21-1 and TRBJ2-4; no check of the table's D call, TRBD1, against the DNA was made. TRBV21-1 is described as a pseudogene. This CDR3 has 16 residues.

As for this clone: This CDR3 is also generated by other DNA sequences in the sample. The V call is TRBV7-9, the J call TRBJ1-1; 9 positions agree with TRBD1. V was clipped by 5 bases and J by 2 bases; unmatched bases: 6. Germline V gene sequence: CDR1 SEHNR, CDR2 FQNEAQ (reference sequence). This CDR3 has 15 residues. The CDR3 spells CASSLTGQGNTEAFF. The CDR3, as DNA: TGTGCCAGCAGCCTTACGGGACAGGGCAACACTGAAGCTTTCTTT.

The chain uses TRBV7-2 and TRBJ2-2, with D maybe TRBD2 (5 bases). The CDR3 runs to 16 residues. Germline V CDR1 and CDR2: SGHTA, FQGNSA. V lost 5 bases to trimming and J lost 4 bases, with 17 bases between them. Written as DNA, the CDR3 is TGTGCCAGCAGCCCACGAGGAGGAGAAGCCACCGGGGAGCTGTTTTTT. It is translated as CASSPRGGEATGELFF. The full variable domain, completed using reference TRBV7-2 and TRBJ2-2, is GAGVSQSPSNKVTEKGKDVELRCDPISGHTALYWYRQSLGQGLEFLIYFQGNSAPDKSGLPSDRFSAERTGGSVSTLTIQRTQQEDSAVYLCASSPRGGEATGELFFGEGSRLTVL.

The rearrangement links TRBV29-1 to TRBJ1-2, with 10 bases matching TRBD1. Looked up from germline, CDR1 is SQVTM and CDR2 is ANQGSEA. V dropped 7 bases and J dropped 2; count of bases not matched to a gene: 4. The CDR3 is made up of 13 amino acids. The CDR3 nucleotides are TGCAGCGCGGGGGACAGGGGAAACTATGGCTACACCTTC. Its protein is CSAGDRGNYGYTF.

The CDR3 reads CASRAGTRKEKLFF. The CDR3 region has the DNA TGTGCCAGCAGGGCCGGGACTCGGAAAGAAAAACTGTTTTTT. The genes are TRBV2 and TRBJ1-4; tentative D call: TRBD1 (5 bases). The length of the CDR3 is 14 residues. Germline CDR1 is SNHLY and CDR2 is FYNNEI. V was clipped by 6 bases and J by 8 bases, with 16 bases between them.

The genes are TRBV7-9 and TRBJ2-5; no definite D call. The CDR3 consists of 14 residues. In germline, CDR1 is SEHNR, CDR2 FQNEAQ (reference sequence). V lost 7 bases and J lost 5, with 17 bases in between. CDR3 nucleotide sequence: TGTGCCAGCACCCCGTTGGTTCCTAGGGAGACCCAGTACTTC. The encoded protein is CASTPLVPRETQYF.

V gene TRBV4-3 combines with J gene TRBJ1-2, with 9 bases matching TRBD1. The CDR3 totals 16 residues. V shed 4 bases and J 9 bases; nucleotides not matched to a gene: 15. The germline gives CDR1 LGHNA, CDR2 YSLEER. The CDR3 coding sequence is TGCGCCAGCAGCCTCGCTTTACAGGGGGCGGAGGTTAGCTACACCTTC. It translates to CASSLALQGAEVSYTF.

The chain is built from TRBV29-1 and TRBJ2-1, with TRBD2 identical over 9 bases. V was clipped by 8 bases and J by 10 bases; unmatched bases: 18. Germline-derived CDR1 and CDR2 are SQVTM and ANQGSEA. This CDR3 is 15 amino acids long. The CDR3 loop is CSSEGASGMAPEQFF. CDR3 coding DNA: TGCAGCTCCGAGGGGGCTAGCGGGATGGCCCCCGAGCAGTTCTTC.

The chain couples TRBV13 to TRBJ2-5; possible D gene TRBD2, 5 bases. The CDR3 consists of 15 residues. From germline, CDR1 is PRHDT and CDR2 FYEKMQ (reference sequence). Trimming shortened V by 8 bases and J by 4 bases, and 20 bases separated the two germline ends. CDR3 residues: CASGRRVDRIETQYF. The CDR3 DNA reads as TGTGCCAGCGGACGGCGGGTAGATCGGATAGAGACCCAGTACTTC.

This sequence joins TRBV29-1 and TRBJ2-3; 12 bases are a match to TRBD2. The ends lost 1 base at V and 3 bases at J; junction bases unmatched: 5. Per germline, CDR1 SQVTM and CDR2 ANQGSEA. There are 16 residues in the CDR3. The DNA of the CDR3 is TGCAGCGTTGAAGGGGGGACTAGCGGGTTGACAGATACGCAGTATTTT. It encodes CSVEGGTSGLTDTQYF.

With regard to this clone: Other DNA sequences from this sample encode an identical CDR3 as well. For the CDR3, the DNA is TGCGCCAGCAGCCCGGGACAGGGCGTCTACGAGCAGTACTTC. It is translated as CASSPGQGVYEQYF. The V and J genes are TRBV5-1 and TRBJ2-7; 9 positions agree with TRBD1. This CDR3 has 14 amino acids. Unmatched junction bases numbered 5, after V lost 4 bases and J lost 3 bases. Looked up from germline, CDR1 is SGHRS and CDR2 is YFSETQ.

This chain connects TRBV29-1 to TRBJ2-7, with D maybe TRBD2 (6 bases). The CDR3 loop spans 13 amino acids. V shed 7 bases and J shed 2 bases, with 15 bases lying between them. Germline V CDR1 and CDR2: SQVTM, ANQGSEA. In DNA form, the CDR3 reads TGCAGCGCCGCGGGGAGCACCCCCTACGAGCAGTACTTC. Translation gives CSAAGSTPYEQYF.

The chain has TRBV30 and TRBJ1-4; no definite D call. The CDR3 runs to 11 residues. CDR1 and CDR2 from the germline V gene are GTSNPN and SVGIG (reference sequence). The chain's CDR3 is CAPGGEEKLFF. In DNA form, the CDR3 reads TGTGCTCCCGGCGGAGAGGAAAAACTGTTTTTT.

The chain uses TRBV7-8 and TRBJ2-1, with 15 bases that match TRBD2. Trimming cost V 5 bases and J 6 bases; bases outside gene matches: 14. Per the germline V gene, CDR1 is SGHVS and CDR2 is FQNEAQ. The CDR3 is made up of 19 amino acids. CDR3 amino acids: CASSLGLAGGFLPLNEQFF. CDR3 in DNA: TGTGCCAGCAGCCTTGGACTAGCGGGAGGGTTTCTACCTCTCAATGAGCAGTTCTTC.

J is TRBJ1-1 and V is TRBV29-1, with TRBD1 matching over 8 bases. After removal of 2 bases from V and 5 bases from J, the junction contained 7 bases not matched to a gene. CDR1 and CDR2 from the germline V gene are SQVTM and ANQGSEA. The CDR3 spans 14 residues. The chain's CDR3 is CSVEFGQGWTEAFF. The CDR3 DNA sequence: TGCAGCGTTGAATTCGGACAGGGTTGGACTGAAGCTTTCTTT.

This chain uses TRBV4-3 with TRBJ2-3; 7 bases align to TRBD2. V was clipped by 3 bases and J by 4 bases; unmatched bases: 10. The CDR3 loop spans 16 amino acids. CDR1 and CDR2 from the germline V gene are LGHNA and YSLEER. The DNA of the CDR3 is TGCGCCAGCAGCCAGGGAGGGGCGGGCAGCGCAGATACGCAGTATTTT. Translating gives CASSQGGAGSADTQYF.